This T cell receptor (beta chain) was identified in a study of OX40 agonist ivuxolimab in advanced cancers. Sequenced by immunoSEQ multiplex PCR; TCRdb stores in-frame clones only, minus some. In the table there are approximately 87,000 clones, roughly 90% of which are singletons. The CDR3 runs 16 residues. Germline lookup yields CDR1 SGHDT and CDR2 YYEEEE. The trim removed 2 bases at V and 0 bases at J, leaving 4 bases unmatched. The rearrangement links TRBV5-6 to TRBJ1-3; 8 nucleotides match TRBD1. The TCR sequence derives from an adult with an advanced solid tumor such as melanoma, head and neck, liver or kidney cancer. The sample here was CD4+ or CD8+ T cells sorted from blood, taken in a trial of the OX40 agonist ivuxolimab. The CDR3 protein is CASSFTGGFSGNTIYF. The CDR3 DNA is TGTGCCAGCAGCTTTACAGGGGGTTTCTCTGGAAACACCATATATTTT. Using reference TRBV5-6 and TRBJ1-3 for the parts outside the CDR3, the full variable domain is DAGVTQSPTHLIKTRGQQVTLRCSPKSGHDTVSWYQQALGQGPQFIFQYYEEEERQRGNFPDRFSGHQFPNYSSELNVNALLLGDSALYLCASSFTGGFSGNTIYFGEGSWLTVV.